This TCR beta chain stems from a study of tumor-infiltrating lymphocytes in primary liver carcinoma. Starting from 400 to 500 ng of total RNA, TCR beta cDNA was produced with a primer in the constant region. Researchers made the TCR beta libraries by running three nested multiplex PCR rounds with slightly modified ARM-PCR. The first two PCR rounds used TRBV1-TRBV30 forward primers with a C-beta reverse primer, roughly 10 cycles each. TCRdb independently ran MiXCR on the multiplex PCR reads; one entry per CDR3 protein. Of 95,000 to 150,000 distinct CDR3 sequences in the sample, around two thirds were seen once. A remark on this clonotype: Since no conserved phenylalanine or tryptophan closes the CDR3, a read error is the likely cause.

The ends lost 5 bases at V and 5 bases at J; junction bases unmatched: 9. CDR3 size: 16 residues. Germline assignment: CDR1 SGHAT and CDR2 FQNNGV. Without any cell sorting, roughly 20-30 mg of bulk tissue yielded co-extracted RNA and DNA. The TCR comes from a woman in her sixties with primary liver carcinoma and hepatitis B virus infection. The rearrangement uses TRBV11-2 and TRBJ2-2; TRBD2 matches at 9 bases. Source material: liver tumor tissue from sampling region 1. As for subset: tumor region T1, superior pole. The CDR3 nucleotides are TGTGCCAGCAGCAGTAGCGGGAGTCGTAATACCGGGGAGCTGTTTTCT. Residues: CASSSSGSRNTGELFS.